This TCR beta chain was captured in a study of technical replicates of blood from a few donors. The repertoire was sequenced with immunoSEQ multiplex PCR; TCRdb's copy has only in-frame clones and lacks some. The sample records tens of thousands of clones, 94% being singletons. With V trimmed by 8 bases and J by 4 bases, 8 bases remained unmatched. Germline loops: CDR1 SNHLY, CDR2 FYNNEI. This CDR3 has 14 residues. The sample comprised T cells isolated from PBMCs. The rearrangement joins TRBV2 to TRBJ1-2, with TRBD1 identical over 9 bases. The TCR comes from a human donor in good health. The CDR3 nucleotides read TGTGCCAGCGGGGGGACAGGGTCCCCCTATGGCTACACCTTC. Protein product: CASGGTGSPYGYTF.